The 9 T cell receptor beta chains listed next were all sequenced from one sample in a study of tumor-infiltrating lymphocytes in primary liver carcinoma. A primer matching the constant region was used to make TCR beta cDNA from approximately 0.45 ug of total RNA. Nested multiplex PCR, run for three rounds with slightly modified ARM-PCR, yielded TCR beta libraries. TRBV1-TRBV30 forward and Cbeta reverse primers drove the first two roughly 10-cycle rounds. Via MiXCR, TCRdb re-called the multiplex PCR reads, giving one row per CDR3 protein. The table shows 300,000 to 400,000 distinct CDR3 sequences, with 55% to 65% occurring only once. The authors took blood RNA from unsorted whole blood and also extracted germline DNA. The sequenced sample consisted of peripheral blood. The source is a man aged 35-49 years with primary liver carcinoma and hepatitis B virus infection.

This clonotype was counted only a few times. This chain joins TRBV5-1 and TRBJ1-1, with D perhaps TRBD1 (6 bases). This CDR3 has 15 residues. Germline V CDR1 and CDR2: SGHRS, YFSETQ. V gave up 0 bases and J gave up 7 bases, with 16 bases separating them. The CDR3 coding sequence is TGCGCCAGCAGCTTGGACGGACAGTCCATCCTTGAAGCTTTCTTT. Translated, it gives CASSLDGQSILEAFF.

The sample holds a few counts of this clonotype. This may be a read error, as it is one base from a much larger clone. The chain carries TRBV6-2 or TRBV6-3 and TRBJ2-2; D could derive from TRBD1 or TRBD2 (5 bases each). The CDR3 is 13 amino acids. Germline V gene sequence: CDR1 MNHEY, CDR2 SVGEGT. CDR3: CASRNRNTGELSF. CDR3 bases: TGTGCCAGCAGGAACAGGAACACCGGGGAGCTGTCTTTT.

As for this clonotype: This sequence may be a read error, since a much larger clone differs from it by one base. The chain is built from TRBV12-3 or TRBV12-4 and TRBJ2-5; 9 bases are shared with TRBD2. The CDR3 totals 15 residues. CDR3 sequence reads: CASSLPSGRTETRYF. As DNA, the CDR3 is TGTGCCAGCAGTTTACCCAGCGGGAGGACAGAGACCCGGTACTTC.

A word on this clonotype: An end of the junction differs from the germline gene, which may be a read error. This chain uses TRBV6-5 with TRBJ1-5; D is ambiguous. This CDR3 spans 13 amino acids. Germline V gene lookup returns CDR1 MNHEY and CDR2 SVGAGI. The CDR3 bases are TGTGCCGGCAGTCGGACTGAGAATCAGCCCCAGCATTTT. It is translated as CAGSRTENQPQHF.

Concerning this clonotype: This sequence may be a read error, since a much larger clone differs from it by one base. J is TRBJ1-5 and V is TRBV12-3 or TRBV12-4, with D maybe TRBD1 (5 bases). The CDR3 consists of 13 residues. CDR3 sequence (DNA): TGTCCCAGCAGTTTTGCGGGGGTTGAGCCCCAGCATTTT. Amino acid sequence: CPSSFAGVEPQHF.

This clonotype was seen only once. A much larger clone lies one base from this, so it may be a read error. The V and J genes are TRBV6-5 and TRBJ2-5, with TRBD2 identical over 9 bases. Germline-derived CDR1 and CDR2 are MNHEY and SVGAGI. V gave up 10 bases and J gave up 3 bases; unmatched junction bases: 9. This CDR3 contains 14 residues. The CDR3 region is CAIRRLAVEETQYF. CDR3 nucleotides: TGTGCCATCAGAAGACTAGCGGTAGAAGAGACCCAGTACTTC.

This clonotype was observed once. The junction differs from germline at one of its ends, possibly a read error. The CDR3 spells CASSLQGLGANVLSF. The CDR3 DNA reads TGTGCCAGCAGCTTACAGGGTCTTGGGGCCAACGTCCTGAGTTTC. The V gene is TRBV11-1, the J gene TRBJ2-6, with a tentative D call TRBD1 (5 bases). There are 15 residues in the CDR3. Germline CDR1 and CDR2: SGHAT and FQDESV (reference sequence).

The chain couples TRBV4-2 to TRBJ1-6; maybe TRBD1 (6 bases). This CDR3 is built from 17 residues. Germline CDR1 and CDR2: LGHNA and YNFKEQ. Trimming pared 0 bases from V and 4 bases from J, leaving 13 bases between. This CDR3 is CASSQDLGGGYNSPLHF. CDR3 sequence (DNA): TGTGCCAGCAGCCAAGATCTTGGGGGCGGGTATAATTCACCCCTCCACTTT.

The sample holds a few counts of this clonotype. The chain couples TRBV6-6 to TRBJ2-3; the match to TRBD2 covers 10 bases. The trim removed 2 bases at V and 7 bases at J, leaving 15 bases unmatched. Germline CDR1 and CDR2: MNHNY and SVGAGI (reference sequence). The CDR3 runs to 18 residues. In DNA form, the CDR3 reads TGTGCCAGCAGTTACCCACTAGCGGGGAGAGGGGGCGTCTATACGCAGTATTTT. Translating it yields CASSYPLAGRGGVYTQYF.